The rows below give T cell receptor beta chains drawn from one sample of a study of blood T cells in healthy people across ages. TCRdb passed the 5' RACE reads through MiXCR, listing each CDR3 protein once. This sample has around 800,000 distinct CDR3 sequences, with around 43% found just once. Specimen: blood. These receptors were taken from a man aged 55 to 69 in good health. CDR3s include the opening cysteine and the closing phenylalanine or tryptophan. Each record gives: V gene, D gene, J gene, clone size, CDR3 DNA, CDR3 protein. A D gene is named only where the DNA matches it firmly. Not all rows give a size; the values are once, few, many and, for expanded clones, a class.

>TRBV7-2|TRBD2|TRBJ2-3|-
TGTGCCGGCAGCCTTCTTTCTAGCGGGGGGGGTAGCACAGATACGCAGTATTTT
CAGSLLSSGGGSTDTQYF
>TRBV29-1|TRBD1|TRBJ1-2|-
TGCAGCGCCGGGGACAGGGAATCGAGAGCTACCACCTTC
CSAGDRESRATTF
>TRBV13|TRBD1|TRBJ1-2|-
TGTGCCAGCAGGGAACGGACAGGGGGCCGTGGCTACACCTTC
CASRERTGGRGYTF
>TRBV5-1|-|TRBJ2-3|-
TGCGCCAGCAGCTTGGGGGCGGGGCCCCTCACAGATACGCAGTATTTT
CASSLGAGPLTDTQYF
>TRBV12-3/TRBV12-4|TRBD2|TRBJ2-7|many
TGTGCCAGCAGTTTAGCCCTAGCGGAGGGGAACGAGCAGTACTTC
CASSLALAEGNEQYF
>TRBV4-1|-|TRBJ2-1|-
TGCGCCAGCAGCCAAGATCTGGCCTCGAATGAGCAGTTCTTC
CASSQDLASNEQFF
>TRBV29-1|TRBD1|TRBJ2-6|-
TGCAGCGTTCCCGGGACAGGGACTGGGGCCAACGTCCTGACTTTC
CSVPGTGTGANVLTF
>TRBV6-6|TRBD1|TRBJ2-2|-
TGTGCCAGCAGTCAGACAGGGGTAGGCGGGGAGCTGTTTTTT
CASSQTGVGGELFF
>TRBV27|-|TRBJ1-5|many
TGTGCCAGCAGGGGGCCGGGCGGTCAGCCCCAGCATTTT
CASRGPGGQPQHF
>TRBV29-1|-|TRBJ2-5|-
TGCAGCGTTCGAACGGGAGCAGAGACCCAGTACTTC
CSVRTGAETQYF
>TRBV3-1|TRBD1|TRBJ1-4|-
TGTGCCAGCAGCCTGTACAGGGGAGGAAGTAATGAAAAACTGTTTTTT
CASSLYRGGSNEKLFF
>TRBV27|TRBD2|TRBJ2-7|-
TGTGCCAGCAGTTTGGGTAGCGGGGTCTCCTACGAGCAGTACTTC
CASSLGSGVSYEQYF
>TRBV19|-|TRBJ2-7|-
TGTGCCAGTAGTGCCCGTAGCTCTGGTTTTAGCTCCTACGAGCAGTACTTC
CASSARSSGFSSYEQYF
>TRBV7-3|-|TRBJ1-5|few
TGTGCCAGCACCCCTCGGGGGGAACTTAATCAGCCCCAGCATTTT
CASTPRGELNQPQHF
>TRBV3-1|TRBD1|TRBJ2-2|-
TGTGCCAGCAGGAAACGAGTCCAGGGGGTAGCGGGGGAGCTGTTTTTT
CASRKRVQGVAGELFF
>TRBV3-1|TRBD2|TRBJ2-7|-
TGTGCCAGCAGCCACGGCGGGAGGGGAAGCTACGAGCAGTACTTC
CASSHGGRGSYEQYF
>TRBV20-1|-|TRBJ1-2|few
TGCAGTGCTAGAGGTCAGGTCTATGGCTACACCTTC
CSARGQVYGYTF
>TRBV27|-|TRBJ2-3|-
TGTGCCAGCAGTTTATCGATACGAGGGGCCAACACAGATACGCAGTATTTT
CASSLSIRGANTDTQYF
>TRBV4-3|-|TRBJ1-1|few
TGCGCCAGCAGCCCCTATGGCAGCACTGAAGCTTTCTTT
CASSPYGSTEAFF
>TRBV7-3|-|TRBJ2-1|-
TGTGCCAGCAGCTTAATGCCGGGGCTCGAGAATGAGCAGTTCTTC
CASSLMPGLENEQFF
>TRBV6-1|TRBD2|TRBJ2-3|-
TGTGCCAGCAGTCCAGCTAAGACGACTAGCGGCACAGATACGCAGTATTTT
CASSPAKTTSGTDTQYF
>TRBV3-1|-|TRBJ2-3|-
TGTGCCAGCAGCCCGGACCCAGTGCGGGCAGATACGCAGTATTTT
CASSPDPVRADTQYF
>TRBV9|TRBD1|TRBJ1-6|few
TGTGCCAGCAGACCGGGACAGGCGGAATCACCCCTCCACTTT
CASRPGQAESPLHF
>TRBV9|-|TRBJ1-2|-
TGTGCCAGCAGCGTCGACAGTCACCGAGATGGCTACACCTTC
CASSVDSHRDGYTF
>TRBV7-2|TRBD2|TRBJ2-3|-
TGTGCCAGCAGCATAGACACCGGGACTAGCGGGGGGCCAGATACGCAGTATTTT
CASSIDTGTSGGPDTQYF
>TRBV7-2|-|TRBJ2-3|few
TGTGCCAGCAGCTCATTAGATACGCAGTATTTT
CASSSLDTQYF
>TRBV20-1|-|TRBJ2-5|-
TGCAGTGCTAAAGGGTTGGGCGGGCAAGAGACCCAGTACTTC
CSAKGLGGQETQYF
>TRBV7-9|TRBD1|TRBJ2-7|many
TGTGCCAGCAGCTCCCAGGGGGAGAACGAGCAGTACTTC
CASSSQGENEQYF
>TRBV5-1|-|TRBJ2-7|few
TGCGCCAGCAGCTTGGGGCGCCAGGTTACCTCCTACGAGCAGTACTTC
CASSLGRQVTSYEQYF
>TRBV7-2|-|TRBJ1-2|once
TGTGCCAGCAGCTTAGAGAGGGGGGCCTGGTCTCTAGGTGGCTACACCTTC
CASSLERGAWSLGGYTF
>TRBV4-1|-|TRBJ1-6|once
TGCGCCAGCAGCCAAGATTTTCCCGGTACGAATTCACCCCTCCACTTT
CASSQDFPGTNSPLHF
>TRBV2|-|TRBJ2-1|many
TGTGCCAGCAGTTTAACCCTCAATGAGCAGTTCTTC
CASSLTLNEQFF
>TRBV6-2/TRBV6-3|-|TRBJ2-4|-
TGTGCCAGCAGTCCCCGGGACGACCAGTACTTC
CASSPRDDQYF
>TRBV4-3|-|TRBJ2-1|-
TGCGCCAGCAGCCAAGGGAAAGGGAGCTCCTGCAATGAGCAGTTCTTC
CASSQGKGSSCNEQFF
>TRBV2|TRBD1|TRBJ2-7|once
TGTGCCAGCACAGGGTCCAGGGGGCTCCGCTACGAGCAGTACTTC
CASTGSRGLRYEQYF
>TRBV2|-|TRBJ2-4|-
TGTGCCAGCAGTGATTTGAACATTCAGTACTTC
CASSDLNIQYF
>TRBV7-2|-|TRBJ2-7|-
TGTGCCAGCAGCTTAGCGCCTCGGCAGGGGAAGGGAGAGCAGTACTTC
CASSLAPRQGKGEQYF
>TRBV20-1|TRBD1|TRBJ2-6|many
TGCAGTGCACGGGACAGGGAATTCGGGGCCAACGTCCTGACTTTC
CSARDREFGANVLTF
>TRBV3-1|TRBD1|TRBJ1-5|-
TGTGCCAGCAGCCAAGGGGGGACAGGGTTCGGCAATCAGCCCCAGCATTTT
CASSQGGTGFGNQPQHF
>TRBV7-8|-|TRBJ2-7|-
TGTGCCAGCAGCTTAACTGGTCTAGCGAACGAGCAGTACTTC
CASSLTGLANEQYF
>TRBV6-2/TRBV6-3|TRBD1|TRBJ2-1|few
TGTGCCAGCAGTTACCAACCTCACGGGACAGGCAACAATGAGCAGTTCTTC
CASSYQPHGTGNNEQFF
>TRBV20-1|-|TRBJ2-5|few
TGCGCAGGAACCCAAGAGACCCAGTACTTC
CAGTQETQYF
>TRBV7-8|TRBD1|TRBJ2-7|few
TGTGCCAGCAGCTTTATTGGGACAGGGCCCTACGAGCAGTACTTC
CASSFIGTGPYEQYF
>TRBV20-1|-|TRBJ2-7|-
TGCAGTGCTGATGAGGGGCCATCCTACGAGCAGTACTTC
CSADEGPSYEQYF
>TRBV28|TRBD2|TRBJ2-5|-
TGTGCCAGCAGTTTAACTAGCGGGGCCGCTCAAGAGACCCAGTACTTC
CASSLTSGAAQETQYF
>TRBV7-9|-|TRBJ1-1|-
TGTGCCAGCAGCTTAGAGAGGACTGAGACTTTCTTT
CASSLERTETFF
>TRBV9|TRBD1|TRBJ2-4|-
TGTGCCAGCAGCCCAACAGGGGTTGATGGAAACATTCAGTACTTC
CASSPTGVDGNIQYF
>TRBV7-2|TRBD2|TRBJ2-1|-
TGTGCCAGCAGCCCCGGGACTAGGGACAATGAGCAGTTCTTC
CASSPGTRDNEQFF
>TRBV5-6|-|TRBJ1-1|-
TGTGCCAGCAGCCCAGGGACGGTTAGGGGAGACACTGAAGCTTTCTTT
CASSPGTVRGDTEAFF
>TRBV10-3|-|TRBJ2-1|-
TGTGCCATCGGGACTACAGGGTACAATGAGCAGTTCTTC
CAIGTTGYNEQFF
>TRBV12-3/TRBV12-4|TRBD2|TRBJ2-3|-
TGTGCCAGCAGTTTGGGGGAGCGGGGGGCAGATACGCAGTATTTT
CASSLGERGADTQYF
>TRBV20-1|-|TRBJ1-4|-
TGCAGTGCTAGCGCCGGGACGGGAACTAATGAAAAACTGTTTTTT
CSASAGTGTNEKLFF
>TRBV20-1|TRBD1|TRBJ2-5|few
TGCAGTGCTAGTACAGGGGGTGAGACCCAGTACTTC
CSASTGGETQYF
>TRBV29-1|-|TRBJ1-2|once
TGCAGCGTTGAAGTCCCTCCGACAGGAACTTATGGCTACACCTTC
CSVEVPPTGTYGYTF
>TRBV10-2|TRBD2|TRBJ2-5|-
TGCGCCAGCAGTGAGTCGATGATAGCGGGGGACCAAGAGACCCAGTACTTC
CASSESMIAGDQETQYF
>TRBV4-1|-|TRBJ1-5|-
TGCGCCAGCGGCCAAGATTCTAGGAATCAGCCCCAGCATTTT
CASGQDSRNQPQHF
>TRBV19|-|TRBJ2-1|once
TGTGCCAGTAGTATAGGAGGGTCGGGCTCCTACAATGAGCAGTTCTTC
CASSIGGSGSYNEQFF
>TRBV28|-|TRBJ1-6|few
TGTGCCAGCAGTCCCTGGGGGTATTCACCCCTCCACTTT
CASSPWGYSPLHF
>TRBV7-3|-|TRBJ1-2|-
TGTGCCAGCAGCCCGGGGCCCTCCGAGGTCAATGGCTACACCTTC
CASSPGPSEVNGYTF
>TRBV5-1|-|TRBJ2-7|-
TGCGCCAGCAGCTTGCAGCCAGTAGCAAGCTCCTACGAGCAGTACTTC
CASSLQPVASSYEQYF